These 2 T cell receptor beta chains were all obtained from the same sample, sequenced in a study of OX40 agonist ivuxolimab in advanced cancers. The method was immunoSEQ multiplex PCR; TCRdb's version includes in-frame clones alone and lacks a portion of them. The sample comprises 77,000 or so clones, roughly nine tenths of which are singletons, and 0.3% to 0.4% rests with the top ten. Sequenced here: CD4+ or CD8+ T cells sorted from blood, sampled in a trial of the OX40 agonist ivuxolimab. These receptors were taken from an adult with an advanced solid tumor such as melanoma, head and neck, liver or kidney cancer.

The sample holds one count of this clone. The CDR3 region is CASSRLQGAQNEQFF. As DNA, the CDR3 is TGCGCCAGCAGCCGACTTCAGGGGGCACAGAATGAGCAGTTCTTC. This chain links TRBV4-3 with TRBJ2-1; the match to TRBD1 covers 8 bases. V was pared by 4 bases and J by 7 bases, with 9 bases of the junction left unmatched. Per germline, CDR1 LGHNA and CDR2 YSLEER. The CDR3 sequence is 15 residues long.

CDR3 nucleotides: TGCGCCAGCAGCCAAGATGGGCTAGCGGGAGGGTTTGGTGATGAGCAGTTCTTC. It yields the protein CASSQDGLAGGFGDEQFF. This chain connects TRBV4-3 to TRBJ2-1; the match to TRBD2 covers 12 bases. From germline, CDR1 is LGHNA and CDR2 YSLEER. This CDR3 comprises 18 residues. V was pared by 0 bases and J by 8 bases, with 11 bases of the junction left unmatched.